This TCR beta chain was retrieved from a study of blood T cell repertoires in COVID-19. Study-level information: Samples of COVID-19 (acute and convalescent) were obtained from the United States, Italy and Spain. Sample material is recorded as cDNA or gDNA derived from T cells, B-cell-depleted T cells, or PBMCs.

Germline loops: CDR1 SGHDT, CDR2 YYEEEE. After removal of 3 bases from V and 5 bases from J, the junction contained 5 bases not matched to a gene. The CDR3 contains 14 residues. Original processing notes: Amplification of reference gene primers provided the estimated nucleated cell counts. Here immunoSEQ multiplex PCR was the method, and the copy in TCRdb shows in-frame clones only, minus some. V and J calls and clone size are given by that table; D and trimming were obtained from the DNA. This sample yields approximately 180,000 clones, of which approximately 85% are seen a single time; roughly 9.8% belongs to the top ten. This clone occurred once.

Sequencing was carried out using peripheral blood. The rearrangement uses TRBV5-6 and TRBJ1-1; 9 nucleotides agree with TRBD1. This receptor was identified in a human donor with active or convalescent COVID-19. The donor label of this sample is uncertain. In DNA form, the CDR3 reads TGTGCCAGCAGCTCAACAGGGGGCGCGACTGAAGCTTTCTTT. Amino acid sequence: CASSSTGGATEAFF.